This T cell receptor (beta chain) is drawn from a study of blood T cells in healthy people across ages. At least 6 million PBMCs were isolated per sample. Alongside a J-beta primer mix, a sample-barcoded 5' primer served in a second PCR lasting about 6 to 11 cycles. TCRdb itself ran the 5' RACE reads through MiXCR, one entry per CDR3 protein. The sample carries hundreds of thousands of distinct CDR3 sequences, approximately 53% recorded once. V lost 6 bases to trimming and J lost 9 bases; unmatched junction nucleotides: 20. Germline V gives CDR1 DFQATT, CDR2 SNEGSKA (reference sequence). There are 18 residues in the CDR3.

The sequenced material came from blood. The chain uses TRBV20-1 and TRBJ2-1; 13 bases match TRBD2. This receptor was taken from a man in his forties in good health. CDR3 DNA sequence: TGCAGTGCCACTTACCGACTAGCGGGAGGAAGGTCCGTCGGTGAGCAGTTCTTC. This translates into CSATYRLAGGRSVGEQFF.